The clone carrying this T cell receptor beta chain was seen repeatedly, ten times or more. A TCRbeta library incorporating unique molecular identifiers was prepared. TCRdb independently ran MiXCR on the PCR reads; one entry per CDR3 protein. The sample yields around 93,000 distinct CDR3 sequences, roughly 7.7% seen once. The CDR3 has 12 amino acids. V was cut by 7 bases and J by 6 bases, with 13 bases left in between. Germline lookup yields CDR1 SNHLY and CDR2 FYNNEI. The data were taken from a study of T-cell reconstitution after alpha-beta-depleted transplantation in children. The origin of this receptor is a human donor who donated a stem cell graft to a child with congenital amegakaryocytic thrombocytopenia. V and J are TRBV2 and TRBJ2-7; tentative D call: TRBD1 (5 bases). The sequencing here drew on PBMCs from the stem cell graft donor, taken from the stem cell graft. The DNA of the CDR3 is TGTGCCAGCACAGGGTTTACGGGCGAGCAGTACTTC. It is translated as CASTGFTGEQYF.